The 31 T cell receptor beta chains listed next were all sequenced from one sample in a study of blood T cell repertoires in COVID-19. Profiled with immunoSEQ multiplex PCR; TCRdb holds only in-frame clones, not every one. The table records some 490,000 clones, approximately 91% of them present only once. The specimen sequenced was PBMCs or T cells enriched from blood (not recorded which). The origin of the receptors is a woman in her sixties or seventies who had recovered from COVID-19.

This sequence joins TRBV3-1 (or the pseudogene TRBV3-2) and TRBJ1-4; 7 bases line up with TRBD1. CDR1 is LGHDT and CDR2 is YNNKEL in the germline V gene (reference sequence). The CDR3 is 17 residues long. The V and J ends lost 0 bases and 3 bases, in that order; junction bases with no gene match: 7. CDR3 coding DNA: TGTGCCAGCAGCCAAGATCTGTGGGGGACAGCTAATGAAAAACTGTTTTTT. The encoded protein is CASSQDLWGTANEKLFF.

This chain connects TRBV12-5 to TRBJ2-1; 9 bases align to TRBD2. Per germline, CDR1 LGHNT and CDR2 FRNRAP. V shed 5 bases, J shed 5 bases, and the junction held 4 bases outside the gene matches. The CDR3 runs to 14 residues. For the CDR3, the DNA is TGTGCTAGTGGTGGTAGCGGGGGTAACAATGAGCAGTTCTTC. Translating it yields CASGGSGGNNEQFF.

This clone has just one count. The chain carries TRBV10-3 and TRBJ2-7; a weak D match, TRBD1 (6 bases). The CDR3 runs to 16 residues. Looked up from germline, CDR1 is ENHRY and CDR2 is SYGVKD. Trimming took 7 bases from V and 3 from J, leaving 22 bases between them. CDR3 protein: CAIKGDVPTGNYEQYV. CDR3 DNA sequence: TGTGCCATCAAGGGGGACGTGCCCACGGGGAACTACGAGCAGTACGTC.

The DNA of the CDR3 is TGTGCCAGCAGCCCGTCGCCCCGAGGACAGGGCAATCAGCCCCAGCATTTT. This translates into CASSPSPRGQGNQPQHF. The V call is TRBV11-2, the J call TRBJ1-5; 7 bases fit TRBD1. Germline-derived CDR1 and CDR2 are SGHAT and FQNNGV. With V trimmed by 5 bases and J by 2 bases, 12 bases remained unmatched. The CDR3 totals 17 residues.

This chain connects TRBV27 to TRBJ2-1; 9 nucleotides align to TRBD1. The CDR3 totals 17 residues. V lost 4 bases, J lost 6 bases, and 13 bases stayed unmatched. Looked up from germline, CDR1 is MNHEY and CDR2 is SMNVEV (reference sequence). CDR3 sequence reads: CASSSRLQGAKGNEQFF. DNA for the CDR3: TGTGCCAGCAGTTCCCGACTACAGGGGGCGAAGGGCAATGAGCAGTTCTTC.

This rearrangement joins TRBV11-2 to TRBJ1-1; 9 positions match TRBD1. Trimming removed 5 bases from V and 5 bases from J; junction bases left unmatched: 9. Germline V gene sequence: CDR1 SGHAT, CDR2 FQNNGV. The CDR3 is made up of 15 amino acids. CDR3 amino acids: CASSPTPDRGTEAFF. The CDR3, as DNA: TGTGCCAGCAGCCCCACCCCGGACAGGGGAACTGAAGCTTTCTTT.

The V and J genes are TRBV25-1 and TRBJ1-2; 10 nucleotides agree with TRBD1. In germline, CDR1 is MGHDK, CDR2 SYGVNS. The CDR3 has 14 amino acids. V shed 1 base, J shed 7 bases, and the junction held 3 bases outside the gene matches. CDR3 bases: TGTGCCAGCAGTGAATCAGACAGGGGGCTTGGCTACACCTTC. It is translated as CASSESDRGLGYTF.

The chain recombines TRBV11-2 with TRBJ1-6; 8 positions match TRBD1. Germline CDR1 reads SGHAT; CDR2 reads FQNNGV. V lost 5 bases, J lost 6 bases, and 6 bases stayed unmatched. This CDR3 has 15 residues. In DNA form, the CDR3 reads TGTGCCAGCAGCCCCCAGGGGGCTAGTAATTCACCCCTCCACTTT. Translating it yields CASSPQGASNSPLHF. The full variable domain, completed using reference TRBV11-2 and TRBJ1-6, is EAGVAQSPRYKIIEKRQSVAFWCNPISGHATLYWYQQILGQGPKLLIQFQNNGVVDDSQLPKDRFSAERLKGVDSTLKIQPAKLEDSAVYLCASSPQGASNSPLHFGNGTRLTVT.

Only a few counts were recorded for this clone. This rearrangement joins TRBV6-5 to TRBJ1-6; 9 bases map to TRBD1. The V segment lost 0 bases and the J segment 7 bases; nucleotides outside the gene matches: 4. Germline CDR1 and CDR2: MNHEY and SVGAGI. The CDR3 is 16 residues long. The CDR3 DNA reads TGTGCCAGCAGTTACTCCGGGACAGGGCAGAATTCACCCCTCCACTTT. Amino acid sequence: CASSYSGTGQNSPLHF.

The CDR3 reads CATSRTTSEQYV. The CDR3 nucleotides read TGTGCCACCAGCAGGACGACTAGTGAGCAGTACGTC. The gene calls are TRBV15 and TRBJ2-7, with D possibly matching TRBD2 (6 bases). The CDR3 consists of 12 residues. The ends were cut back, 3 bases at V and 7 bases at J, with 10 bases in the middle. CDR1 is LNHNV, CDR2 YYDKDF, per germline (reference sequence).

The chain carries TRBV5-1 and TRBJ2-1; D unresolved. The CDR3 spans 17 residues. The V end lost 0 bases, the J end lost 6 bases, and 19 bases lay between the germline ends. Germline CDR1 is SGHRS and CDR2 is YFSETQ. CDR3 in DNA: TGCGCCAGCAGCTTGGCGACTCTAGGAGTGTCGGGCAATGAGCAGTTCTTC. This codes for CASSLATLGVSGNEQFF.

The rearrangement joins TRBV7-9 to TRBJ1-2; TRBD1 is a possible D gene (6 bases). Per germline, CDR1 SEHNR and CDR2 FQNEAQ (reference sequence). Between the trimmed V and J ends, which lost 2 bases and 4 bases, there was a span of 20 bases. The CDR3 is made up of 17 amino acids. The CDR3 protein is CASSLKGDAGQRYGYTF. The CDR3 DNA follows: TGTGCCAGCAGCTTAAAGGGAGACGCCGGACAGCGCTATGGCTACACCTTC.

The J gene is TRBJ1-2, the V gene TRBV27; D not certain. CDR3 length: 15 amino acids. Trimming removed 2 bases from V and 3 bases from J, with 13 bases in between. Germline CDR1 and CDR2: MNHEY and SMNVEV (reference sequence). The CDR3 here is CASSLSGSPYYGYTF. The CDR3 nucleotides are TGTGCCAGCAGTTTAAGCGGCAGCCCCTACTATGGCTACACCTTC.

The J gene is TRBJ1-2, the V gene TRBV5-1, with D possibly being TRBD1 (6 bases). Trimming took 0 bases from V and 5 from J, leaving 11 bases between them. The CDR3 runs 14 residues. Germline V CDR1 and CDR2: SGHRS, YFSETQ. CDR3 sequence reads: CASSLEEGGYGYTF. The CDR3 DNA is TGCGCCAGCAGCTTGGAAGAAGGGGGATATGGCTACACCTTC.

V gene TRBV5-4 combines with J gene TRBJ2-2; D not resolved. The V and J ends lost 1 base and 2 bases respectively, with 9 bases between them. Germline V gives CDR1 SGHNT, CDR2 YYREEE (reference sequence). CDR3 length: 15 amino acids. The CDR3 spells CASSLFSGNTGELFF. CDR3 nucleotide sequence: TGTGCCAGCAGCTTGTTCTCGGGTAACACCGGGGAGCTGTTTTTT.

The chain uses TRBV2 and TRBJ2-3; 10 positions agree with TRBD1. The CDR3 is made up of 15 amino acids. Germline loops: CDR1 SNHLY, CDR2 FYNNEI. The J segment lost 3 bases and the V segment lost 6 bases, leaving 6 bases of the junction unmatched. The CDR3, as DNA: TGTGCCAGCAGGAGGGACAGGGGAAGTACAGATACGCAGTATTTT. It encodes CASRRDRGSTDTQYF.

The chain couples TRBV6-5 to TRBJ2-7; 9 positions agree with TRBD2. From germline, CDR1 is MNHEY and CDR2 SVGAGI. CDR3 length: 15 residues. The junction had 9 bases not matched to a gene; V was cut back by 7 bases and J by 2 bases. CDR3 protein: CASTAGLATTYEQYV. The CDR3, as DNA: TGTGCCAGCACCGCCGGACTAGCGACGACCTACGAGCAGTACGTC.

The V call is TRBV5-1, the J call TRBJ2-1, with 9 bases lining up with TRBD1. Germline assignment: CDR1 SGHRS and CDR2 YFSETQ. The CDR3 length is 16 residues. The junction had 10 bases not matched to a gene; V was cut back by 4 bases and J by 5 bases. The CDR3, as DNA: TGCGCCAGCAGCATCATGGGACAGGGAAGGGACAATGAGCAGTTCTTC. Its protein is CASSIMGQGRDNEQFF.

V and J are TRBV2 and TRBJ1-6; no firm D call. Germline-derived CDR1 and CDR2 are SNHLY and FYNNEI. The V gene lost 1 base and the J gene lost 10 bases, with 14 bases spanning the gap. The CDR3 extends over 15 amino acids. The CDR3 DNA follows: TGTGCCAGCAGTGAAGGGTGGGAAGGGAGCTCACCCCTCCACTTT. Translated: CASSEGWEGSSPLHF. Full variable domain (rest looked up from reference TRBV2 and TRBJ1-6): EPEVTQTPSHQVTQMGQEVILRCVPISNHLYFYWYRQILGQKVEFLVSFYNNEISEKSEIFDDQFSVERPDGSNFTLKIRSTKLEDSAMYFCASSEGWEGSSPLHFGNGTRLTVT.

V is TRBV3-1 (or the pseudogene TRBV3-2) and J is TRBJ2-5; 8 bases align to TRBD1. The CDR3 contains 14 residues. Trimming removed 6 bases from V and 5 bases from J; junction bases left unmatched: 8. Germline V gene lookup returns CDR1 LGHDT and CDR2 YNNKEL (reference sequence). This CDR3 is CASSKGQGLETQYF. Written as DNA, the CDR3 is TGTGCCAGCAGTAAAGGACAGGGCCTGGAGACCCAGTACTTC.

The CDR3 nucleotides read TGCGCCAGCAGCCCTGGACAGGATCATCAGCCCCAGCATTTT. This encodes CASSPGQDHQPQHF. The rearrangement links TRBV5-1 to TRBJ1-5; 7 positions agree with TRBD1. The ends lost 4 bases at V and 5 bases at J; junction bases unmatched: 6. CDR3 length: 14 amino acids. Germline assignment: CDR1 SGHRS and CDR2 YFSETQ.

The rearrangement links TRBV6-5 to TRBJ2-7, with D perhaps TRBD2 (7 bases). Germline assignment: CDR1 MNHEY and CDR2 SVGAGI. Deletions cut 8 bases from V and 0 bases from J, with 17 bases between. The CDR3 length is 15 residues. The CDR3 loop reads CASGVGGAISYEQYV. The CDR3 region has the DNA TGTGCCAGCGGGGTTGGGGGGGCAATCTCCTACGAGCAGTACGTC.

This chain links TRBV28 with TRBJ2-3; possibly TRBD2 for D (6 bases). This CDR3 comprises 16 residues. V dropped 2 bases and J dropped 7 bases, with 19 bases sitting between them. Germline values: CDR1 MDHEN, CDR2 SYDVKM. CDR3 DNA sequence: TGTGCCAGCAGTTTACCCTCGCTCGGGACTGGGAATACGCAGTATTTT. Protein: CASSLPSLGTGNTQYF.

V usage is TRBV21-1 and J usage is TRBJ1-2. TRBV21-1 is a pseudogene locus. The CDR3 spans 13 residues. This CDR3 reads CASSDDGIYGYTF. DNA for the CDR3: TGTGCCAGCAGCGACGACGGGATCTATGGCTACACCTTC.

J is TRBJ2-2 and V is TRBV5-1; 9 bases fit TRBD1. Trimming at V came to 4 bases and at J to 4 bases, leaving 2 bases not matched to a gene. In germline, CDR1 is SGHRS, CDR2 YFSETQ. The CDR3 is 14 residues long. CDR3 DNA: TGCGCCAGCAGCAGGGGACAGGGCACCGGGGAGCTGTTTTTT. This encodes CASSRGQGTGELFF.

The rearrangement joins TRBV19 to TRBJ2-2; the match to TRBD2 covers 9 bases. The CDR3 consists of 18 residues. CDR1 and CDR2 (germline): LNHDA, SQIVND (reference sequence). V dropped 3 bases and J dropped 1; count of bases not matched to a gene: 9. The CDR3 loop is CASSMILISGGNTGELFF. The DNA for the CDR3 is TGTGCCAGTAGTATGATCCTAATTAGCGGGGGGAACACCGGGGAGCTGTTTTTT.

This clone has only a few counts. CDR3 coding DNA: TGTGCCAGCAGCCCACGAAGAGACATGAACACTGAAGCTTTCTTT. Protein product: CASSPRRDMNTEAFF. The J gene is TRBJ1-1, the V gene TRBV7-9; D unclear. V lost 5 bases and J lost 0, with 13 bases in between. The CDR3 consists of 15 residues. Germline V CDR1 and CDR2: SEHNR, FQNEAQ (reference sequence).

The chain combines TRBV6-1 with TRBJ2-3, with 10 bases identical to TRBD1. Germline assignment: CDR1 MNHNS and CDR2 SASEGT. V dropped 3 bases and J dropped 2; count of bases not matched to a gene: 8. This CDR3 spans 17 amino acids. The CDR3 region is CASSDRRDRGSTDTQYF. The CDR3 bases are TGTGCCAGCAGTGATCGACGGGACAGGGGTTCCACAGATACGCAGTATTTT.

This clone was observed once. V gene TRBV30 combines with J gene TRBJ1-6; no definite D call. The CDR3 totals 13 residues. V dropped 2 bases and J dropped 7 bases, with 9 bases sitting between them. The germline V gene has CDR1 GTSNPN and CDR2 SVGIG (reference sequence). The CDR3 loop is CAWSSDLNSPLHF. Written as DNA, the CDR3 is TGTGCCTGGAGTTCGGACTTAAATTCACCCCTCCACTTT.

This clone appeared a few times. The chain joins TRBV7-8 to TRBJ2-2; 10 nucleotides match TRBD2. The CDR3 consists of 18 residues. The V gene end was trimmed by 4 bases and the J gene end by 3 bases; junction bases not matched to a gene: 11. From germline, CDR1 is SGHVS and CDR2 FQNEAQ. The CDR3 nucleotides read TGTGCCAGCAGCTGGAGAGGGACTAGCGAATATGACACCGGGGAGCTGTTTTTT. Amino acids: CASSWRGTSEYDTGELFF.

The count of this clone is one. The chain employs TRBV12-3 or TRBV12-4 and TRBJ1-1; 8 nucleotides align to TRBD1. After removal of 8 bases from V and 4 bases from J, the junction contained 6 bases not matched to a gene. The CDR3 covers 13 residues. CDR3 in amino acids: CASQGARGTEAFF. The CDR3 DNA is TGTGCCAGCCAGGGGGCCAGGGGCACTGAAGCTTTCTTT.